A selection of T cell receptor beta chains follows, all from one sample in a study of immune evolution from preneoplasia to lung adenocarcinoma. TCRdb's copy holds only in-frame clones and misses some; the assay was immunoSEQ multiplex PCR. Here the sample spans about 10,000 clones, around 89% being singletons. The sequenced sample was FFPE invasive lung adenocarcinoma tissue. Receptor source: a person aged 70 to 80 with invasive lung adenocarcinoma. Both conserved end residues are part of each CDR3. The order of the fields is V gene, clone size, J gene, CDR3 protein. The listing skips clone size in some rows; elsewhere it reads once, few, many or a size class.

v_call: TRBV7-8
clone_size: NA
j_call: TRBJ2-3
cdr3_aa: CASSQAGTDTQYF

v_call: TRBV5-6
clone_size: NA
j_call: TRBJ2-7
cdr3_aa: CASSSVRGSREQYF

v_call: TRBV18
clone_size: NA
j_call: TRBJ2-1
cdr3_aa: CASSPQAEQFF

v_call: TRBV28
clone_size: NA
j_call: TRBJ2-7
cdr3_aa: CASSDPRVNYEQYF

v_call: TRBV6-5
clone_size: NA
j_call: TRBJ2-7
cdr3_aa: CASGEGGQGYEQYF

v_call: TRBV11-3
clone_size: NA
j_call: TRBJ2-1
cdr3_aa: CASSHKGLRREQFF

v_call: TRBV28
clone_size: NA
j_call: TRBJ1-2
cdr3_aa: CASSLGRGEGGYTF

v_call: TRBV19
clone_size: NA
j_call: TRBJ2-6
cdr3_aa: CASSLTGFSGANVLTF

v_call: TRBV5-8
clone_size: few
j_call: TRBJ2-6
cdr3_aa: CASSLEVSGANVLTF

v_call: TRBV5-1
clone_size: NA
j_call: TRBJ2-7
cdr3_aa: CASSFRDNSYEQYF

v_call: TRBV5-1
clone_size: NA
j_call: TRBJ1-2
cdr3_aa: CASSPSPRGGYTF

v_call: TRBV6-6
clone_size: NA
j_call: TRBJ1-5
cdr3_aa: CASSYSGGNQPQHF

v_call: TRBV9
clone_size: NA
j_call: TRBJ2-3
cdr3_aa: CASSLSVLPTRDTQYF

v_call: TRBV7-9
clone_size: NA
j_call: TRBJ1-2
cdr3_aa: CASSQGQVANYGYTF

v_call: TRBV4-2
clone_size: NA
j_call: TRBJ2-7
cdr3_aa: CASSQQLAGFYEQYF

v_call: TRBV6-5
clone_size: NA
j_call: TRBJ2-1
cdr3_aa: CASSYIRGNEQFF

v_call: TRBV30
clone_size: NA
j_call: TRBJ2-7
cdr3_aa: CAWSVLLGHLYEQYF

v_call: TRBV2
clone_size: NA
j_call: TRBJ2-7
cdr3_aa: CATGQGSSYEQYF

v_call: TRBV6-1
clone_size: NA
j_call: TRBJ1-5
cdr3_aa: CASVRGWGDQPQHF

v_call: TRBV5-4
clone_size: NA
j_call: TRBJ1-2
cdr3_aa: CASSLDRVNYGYTF

v_call: TRBV25-1
clone_size: once
j_call: TRBJ2-7
cdr3_aa: CASSELQRKSSYEQYF

v_call: TRBV19
clone_size: NA
j_call: TRBJ2-3
cdr3_aa: CASSPARGGENTQYF

v_call: TRBV29-1
clone_size: NA
j_call: TRBJ2-7
cdr3_aa: CSVEAGGPEQYF

v_call: TRBV5-1
clone_size: NA
j_call: TRBJ1-1
cdr3_aa: CASSWTGVNTEAFF

v_call: TRBV5-6
clone_size: NA
j_call: TRBJ2-7
cdr3_aa: CASKMAGYEQYF

v_call: TRBV29-1
clone_size: NA
j_call: TRBJ2-2
cdr3_aa: CSGRATGTGELFF

v_call: TRBV5-1
clone_size: NA
j_call: TRBJ2-3
cdr3_aa: CASSLGGVTDTQYF

v_call: TRBV4-1
clone_size: NA
j_call: TRBJ1-1
cdr3_aa: CASSQLRGLSPSMNTEAFF

v_call: TRBV6-1
clone_size: NA
j_call: TRBJ2-5
cdr3_aa: CASSEMTGTAETQYF

v_call: TRBV5-4
clone_size: NA
j_call: TRBJ2-1
cdr3_aa: CASSLAVEGRYNEQFF

v_call: TRBV18
clone_size: NA
j_call: TRBJ2-7
cdr3_aa: CASSMATGGPAYEQYF

v_call: TRBV2
clone_size: NA
j_call: TRBJ2-2
cdr3_aa: CASSEAPASGGHTGELFF

v_call: TRBV9
clone_size: NA
j_call: TRBJ1-4
cdr3_aa: CASSAQGARGEKLFF

v_call: TRBV16
clone_size: NA
j_call: TRBJ1-1
cdr3_aa: CASSRYTGTEAFF

v_call: TRBV7-8
clone_size: NA
j_call: TRBJ2-6
cdr3_aa: CASSVQGYGANVLTF

v_call: TRBV7-9
clone_size: NA
j_call: TRBJ2-1
cdr3_aa: CASSPRRGYNEQFF

v_call: TRBV30
clone_size: NA
j_call: TRBJ1-1
cdr3_aa: CAWRFTEAFF

v_call: TRBV28
clone_size: once
j_call: TRBJ2-7
cdr3_aa: CASTLGLAGNEQYF

v_call: TRBV4-1
clone_size: once
j_call: TRBJ1-5
cdr3_aa: CASSLQTGLLQPQHF

v_call: TRBV2
clone_size: NA
j_call: TRBJ2-2
cdr3_aa: CASSEILAGELFF

v_call: TRBV6-1
clone_size: few
j_call: TRBJ1-4
cdr3_aa: CASSATGGPNEKLFF

v_call: TRBV28
clone_size: NA
j_call: TRBJ2-5
cdr3_aa: CASSPRGETQYF

v_call: TRBV30
clone_size: NA
j_call: TRBJ1-4
cdr3_aa: CAWSPRQGNEKLFF